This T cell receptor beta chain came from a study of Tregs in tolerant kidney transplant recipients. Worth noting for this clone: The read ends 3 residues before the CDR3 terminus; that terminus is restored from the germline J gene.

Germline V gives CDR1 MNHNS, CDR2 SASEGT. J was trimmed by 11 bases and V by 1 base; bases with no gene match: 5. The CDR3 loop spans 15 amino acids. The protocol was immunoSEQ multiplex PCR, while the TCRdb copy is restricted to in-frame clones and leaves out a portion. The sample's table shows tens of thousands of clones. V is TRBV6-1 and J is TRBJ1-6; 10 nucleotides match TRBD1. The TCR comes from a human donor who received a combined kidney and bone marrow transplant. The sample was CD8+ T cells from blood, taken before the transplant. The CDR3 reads CASSEVGTGVTPLHF. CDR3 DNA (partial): TGTGCCAGCAGTGAAGTGGGGACAGGGGTAACACCC.